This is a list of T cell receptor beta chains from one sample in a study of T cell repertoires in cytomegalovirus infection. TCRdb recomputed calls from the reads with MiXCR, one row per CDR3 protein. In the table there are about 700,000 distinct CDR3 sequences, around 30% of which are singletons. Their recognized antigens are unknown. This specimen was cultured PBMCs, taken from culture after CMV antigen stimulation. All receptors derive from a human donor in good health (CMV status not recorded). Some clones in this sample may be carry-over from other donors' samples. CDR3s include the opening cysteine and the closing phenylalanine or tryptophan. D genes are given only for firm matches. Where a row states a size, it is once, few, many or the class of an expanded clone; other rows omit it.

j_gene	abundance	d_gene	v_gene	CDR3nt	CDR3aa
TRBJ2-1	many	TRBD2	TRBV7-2	TGTGCCAGCAGCTTAGCGAGACCGCTAGCGGGACTCCATGAGCAGTTCTTC	CASSLARPLAGLHEQFF
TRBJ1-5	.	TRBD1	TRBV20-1	TGCAGTGCTATCTGGGACAGGGGCTACAATCAGCCCCAGCATTTT	CSAIWDRGYNQPQHF
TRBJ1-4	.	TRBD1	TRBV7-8	TGTGCCAGCAGCTTAGAGGGACAGGGCTTGGTGGAAAAACTGTTTTTT	CASSLEGQGLVEKLFF
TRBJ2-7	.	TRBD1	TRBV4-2	TGTGCCAGCAGCCGCAGACAGGGGGCGGGTTACGAGCAGTACTTC	CASSRRQGAGYEQYF
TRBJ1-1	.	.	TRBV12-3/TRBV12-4	TGTGCCAGCAGTTTCGGCGAGAGTAGCTTAGCTTTCTTT	CASSFGESSLAFF
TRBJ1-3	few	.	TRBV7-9	TGTGCCAGCAGCTTAGCAGTCGGCTCTGGAAACACCATATATTTT	CASSLAVGSGNTIYF
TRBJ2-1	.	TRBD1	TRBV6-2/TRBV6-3	TGTGCCAGCAGTTACGGCGGCTCAGGGGGTTACAATGAGCAGTTCTTC	CASSYGGSGGYNEQFF
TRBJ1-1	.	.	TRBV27	TGTGCCAGCGGGCAGGATAGAAACACTGAAGCTTTCTTT	CASGQDRNTEAFF
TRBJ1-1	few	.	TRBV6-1	TGTGCCAGCACTGGTAACCGGGCTGAAGCTTTCTTT	CASTGNRAEAFF
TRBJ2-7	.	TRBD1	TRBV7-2	TGTGCCAGCAGCCGTCAAGCTAGTACAGGGGGTTACGAGCAGTACTTC	CASSRQASTGGYEQYF
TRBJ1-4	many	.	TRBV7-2	TGTGCCAGCAGCCTAGGAGGAAGCGAAAAACTGTTTTTT	CASSLGGSEKLFF
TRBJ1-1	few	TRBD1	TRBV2	TGTGCCAGCAGGGACAGGGGGTTGACTGAAGCTTTCTTT	CASRDRGLTEAFF
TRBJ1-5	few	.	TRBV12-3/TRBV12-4	TGTGCCAGCAGTCTGGGACGCCGTTATAGCAATCAGCCCCAGCATTTT	CASSLGRRYSNQPQHF
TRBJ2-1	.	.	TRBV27	TGTGCCAGCAGTAGGTGGGACGGGGACAATGAGCAGTTCTTC	CASSRWDGDNEQFF
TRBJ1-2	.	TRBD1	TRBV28	TGTGCCAGCCCACCCCCGGGACAGGTGGTATCGGGCTACACCTTC	CASPPPGQVVSGYTF
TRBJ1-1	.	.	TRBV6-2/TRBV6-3	TGTGCCAGCAGTTACTCGATAGCTTCCCCTGAAGCTTTCTTT	CASSYSIASPEAFF
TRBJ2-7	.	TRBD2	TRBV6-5	TGTGCCAGCAGTTACTCCCTAGTGGTAGCGGGAGGCCACCCCTACGAGCAGTACTTC	CASSYSLVVAGGHPYEQYF
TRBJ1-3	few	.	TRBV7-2	TGTGCCAGCAGCTTATATACCCTCCACACCATATATTTT	CASSLYTLHTIYF
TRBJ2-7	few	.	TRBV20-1	TGCAGTGCGCCAGGGGACTTACCTTACTACGAGCAGTACTTC	CSAPGDLPYYEQYF
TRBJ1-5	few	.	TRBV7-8	TGTGCCAGCAGCTTCGGGACGTGGCAGCCCCAGCATTTT	CASSFGTWQPQHF
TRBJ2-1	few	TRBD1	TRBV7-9	TGTGCCAGCAGCTTCGCCGGGACAGGGGACCACAATGAGCAGTTCTTC	CASSFAGTGDHNEQFF
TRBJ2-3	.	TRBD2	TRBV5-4	TGTGCCAGCAGCGGCCCCCTTAGCGGGGGTGGAGATACGCAGTATTTT	CASSGPLSGGGDTQYF
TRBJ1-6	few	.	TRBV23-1	TGCGCCAGCAGTCCCGAAAGGACGGCCGGGATAGATTCACCCCTCCACTTT	CASSPERTAGIDSPLHF
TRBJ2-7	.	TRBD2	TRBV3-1	TGTGCCAGCAGCCAACCGGGACTAGCGGGACCAGGAGGCCCCTACGAGCAGTACTTC	CASSQPGLAGPGGPYEQYF
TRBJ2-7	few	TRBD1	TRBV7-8	TGTGCCAGCAGCTTGGTTGACAGGGCCTACGAGCAGTACTTC	CASSLVDRAYEQYF
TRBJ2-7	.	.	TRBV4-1	TGCGCCAGCAGCCAAGGAGAGGACGAGCAGTACTTC	CASSQGEDEQYF
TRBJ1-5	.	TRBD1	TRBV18	TGTGCCAGCTCACCTCCCCCCCGGACAGGGTTTTATCAGCCCCAGCATTTT	CASSPPPRTGFYQPQHF
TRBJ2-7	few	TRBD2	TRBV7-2	TGTGCCAGCAGCCCCCAGGGACTAGCGGGGAACGAGCAGTACTTC	CASSPQGLAGNEQYF
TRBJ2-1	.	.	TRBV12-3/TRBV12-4	TGTGCCAGCACCTATTACAATGAGCAGTTCTTC	CASTYYNEQFF
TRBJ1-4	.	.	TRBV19	TGTGCCAGCCGGGGGCCAGGTCGGGCTAATGAAAAACTGTTTTTT	CASRGPGRANEKLFF
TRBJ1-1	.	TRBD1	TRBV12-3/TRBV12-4	TGTGCCAGCAGTGGACAGGGTTCTTTCACTGAAGCTTTCTTT	CASSGQGSFTEAFF
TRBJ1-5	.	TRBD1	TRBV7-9	TGTGCCAGCAGTCGGACAGGGGAAAATCAGCCCCAGCATTTT	CASSRTGENQPQHF
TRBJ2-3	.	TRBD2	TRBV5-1	TGCGCCAGCAGCCCGGATGGACTAGCGGTTCGCCTCACAGATACGCAGTATTTT	CASSPDGLAVRLTDTQYF
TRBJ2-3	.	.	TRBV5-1	TGCGCCAGCAACGTCGGGATGCGCACAGATACGCAGTATTTT	CASNVGMRTDTQYF
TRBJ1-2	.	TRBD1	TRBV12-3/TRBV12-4	TGTGCCAGCAGCTTCCGGGACAGGGGAAGTGGCTACACCTTC	CASSFRDRGSGYTF
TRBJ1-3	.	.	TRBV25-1	TGTGCCAGTGCAGCTGGAAACACCATATATTTT	CASAAGNTIYF
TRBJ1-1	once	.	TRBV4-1	TGCGCCAGCAGCCAAGTGGGAGGGGTTGGTGCTTTCTTT	CASSQVGGVGAFF
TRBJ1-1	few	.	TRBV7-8	TGTGCCAGCAGCTTAAATCCGGCTCCGAACACTGAAGCTTTCTTT	CASSLNPAPNTEAFF
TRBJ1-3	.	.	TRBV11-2	TGTGCCAGCACCCAGGAGGACGGATCCTCTGGAAACACCATATATTTT	CASTQEDGSSGNTIYF
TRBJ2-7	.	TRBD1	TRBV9	TGTGCCAGCAGCGTAGTAGGGGGCCCCCGGGACGAGCAGTACTTC	CASSVVGGPRDEQYF
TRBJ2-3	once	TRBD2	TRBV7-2	TGTGCCGGCAGCTTAGTAGGCGGGGGGGGCCAGGAGTATTTT	CAGSLVGGGGQEYF
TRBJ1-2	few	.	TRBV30	TGTGCCTGGACCAAGTGGACTGGCGAAAACTATGGCTACACCTTC	CAWTKWTGENYGYTF
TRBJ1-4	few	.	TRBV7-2	TGTGCCAGCAGCTTAGTTGGCGGCCAAACTAATGAAAAACTGTTTTTT	CASSLVGGQTNEKLFF
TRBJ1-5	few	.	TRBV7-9	TGTGCCAGCAGCTTCACGACAGGCGACGATCACAAGCCCCAGCATTTT	CASSFTTGDDHKPQHF
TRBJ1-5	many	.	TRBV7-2	TGTGCCAGCAAGCTCTCGTCCAATCAGCCCCAGCATTTT	CASKLSSNQPQHF